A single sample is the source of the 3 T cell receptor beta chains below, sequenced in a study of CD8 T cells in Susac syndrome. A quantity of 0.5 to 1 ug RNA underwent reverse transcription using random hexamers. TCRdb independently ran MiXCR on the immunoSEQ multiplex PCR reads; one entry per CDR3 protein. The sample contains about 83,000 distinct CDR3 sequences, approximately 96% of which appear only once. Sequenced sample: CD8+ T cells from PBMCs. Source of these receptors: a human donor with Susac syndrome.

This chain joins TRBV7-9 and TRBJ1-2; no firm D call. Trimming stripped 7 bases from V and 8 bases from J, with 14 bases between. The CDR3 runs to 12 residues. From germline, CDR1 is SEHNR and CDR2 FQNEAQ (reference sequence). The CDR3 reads CASTLSLGGYTF. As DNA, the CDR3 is TGTGCCAGCACCCTTTCCCTGGGAGGCTACACCTTC.

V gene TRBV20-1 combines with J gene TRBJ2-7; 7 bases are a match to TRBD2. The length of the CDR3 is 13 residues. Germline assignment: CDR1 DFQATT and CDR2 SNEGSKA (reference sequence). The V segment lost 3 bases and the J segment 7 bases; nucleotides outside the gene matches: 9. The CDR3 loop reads CSASAQTSWEQYV. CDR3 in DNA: TGCAGTGCTAGTGCCCAGACTAGCTGGGAGCAGTACGTC.

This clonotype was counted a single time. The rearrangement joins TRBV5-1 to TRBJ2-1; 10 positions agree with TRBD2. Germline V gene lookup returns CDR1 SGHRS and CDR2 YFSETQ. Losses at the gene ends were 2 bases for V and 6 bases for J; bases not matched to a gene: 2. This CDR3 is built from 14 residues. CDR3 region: CASSFSGGINEQFF. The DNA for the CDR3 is TGCGCCAGCAGCTTTAGCGGGGGGATCAATGAGCAGTTCTTC.